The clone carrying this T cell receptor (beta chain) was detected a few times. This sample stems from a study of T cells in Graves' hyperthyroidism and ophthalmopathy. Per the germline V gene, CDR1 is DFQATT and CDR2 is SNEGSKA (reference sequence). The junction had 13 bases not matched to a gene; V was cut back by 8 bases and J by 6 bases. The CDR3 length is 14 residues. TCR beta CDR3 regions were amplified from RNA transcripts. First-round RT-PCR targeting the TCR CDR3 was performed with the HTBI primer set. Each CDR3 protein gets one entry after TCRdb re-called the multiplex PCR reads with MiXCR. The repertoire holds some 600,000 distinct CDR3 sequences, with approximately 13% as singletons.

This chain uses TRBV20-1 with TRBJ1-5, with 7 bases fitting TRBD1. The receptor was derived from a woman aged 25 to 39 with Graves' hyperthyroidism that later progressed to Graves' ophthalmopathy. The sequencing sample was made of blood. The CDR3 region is CSTNRGFGSQPQHF. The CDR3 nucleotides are TGCAGTACTAACAGGGGTTTTGGCAGTCAGCCCCAGCATTTT.